This T cell receptor beta chain was identified in a study of T-cell reconstitution after alpha-beta-depleted transplantation in children. This sample's TCRbeta library carried unique molecular identifier barcodes. From the PCR reads, TCRdb called clonotypes with MiXCR, one entry per CDR3 protein. The repertoire holds nearly 350,000 distinct CDR3 sequences, with around 16% as singletons. Study results and limitations: The study traced high day-60 TCRbeta diversity in some patients to surviving recipient T cells and thymic progenitors. By about two months after transplant, alpha-beta T cells reportedly arose from several hundred graft clones that had expanded. The main origin of T-cell counts and diversity one year after transplant was newly produced T cells.

This CDR3 has 17 amino acids. V gave up 2 bases and J gave up 3 bases; unmatched junction bases: 5. Per the germline V gene, CDR1 is KGHDR and CDR2 is SFDVKD. Regarding this clonotype: Its antigen is as yet unknown.

The V gene is TRBV24-1, the J gene TRBJ2-2; 10 bases line up with TRBD1. Sample: PBMCs, mostly from graft donor cells, taken 360 days after TCRalphabeta/CD19-depleted stem cell transplant. This sequence was found in a male patient aged 2-15 years who had a stem cell transplant for acute lymphoblastic leukemia, so the T cells may come from the graft donor. CDR3 sequence: CATSDWDRGTDTGELFF. DNA for the CDR3: TGTGCCACCAGTGATTGGGACAGGGGCACGGACACCGGGGAGCTGTTTTTT.